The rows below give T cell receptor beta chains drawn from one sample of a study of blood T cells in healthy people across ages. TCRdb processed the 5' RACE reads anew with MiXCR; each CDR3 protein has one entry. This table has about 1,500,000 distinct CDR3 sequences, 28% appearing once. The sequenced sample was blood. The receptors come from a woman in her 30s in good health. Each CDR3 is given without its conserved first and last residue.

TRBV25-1,ASSRAGAIPGELF
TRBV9,ASSAVPGDSGNTIY
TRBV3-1,ASSTGGGARNGYGYT
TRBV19,ASSKSGNEQF
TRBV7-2,ASSPRTGPTDTQY
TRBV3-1,ASGKGPPYEQY
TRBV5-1,ASSLDRAEHGYT
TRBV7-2,ASSLEGFWQPQH
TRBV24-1,ATSDQGWGANVLT
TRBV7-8,ASSLGLGGNTIY
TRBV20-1,SASPNEQF
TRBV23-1,ASSQPGQASGANVLT
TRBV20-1,SARNWGNEQF
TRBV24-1,ATSDRDSQETQY
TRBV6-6,ATLFETAGFGYT
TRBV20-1,SARDVQGAPNEQY
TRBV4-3,AGSQASQGVGYT